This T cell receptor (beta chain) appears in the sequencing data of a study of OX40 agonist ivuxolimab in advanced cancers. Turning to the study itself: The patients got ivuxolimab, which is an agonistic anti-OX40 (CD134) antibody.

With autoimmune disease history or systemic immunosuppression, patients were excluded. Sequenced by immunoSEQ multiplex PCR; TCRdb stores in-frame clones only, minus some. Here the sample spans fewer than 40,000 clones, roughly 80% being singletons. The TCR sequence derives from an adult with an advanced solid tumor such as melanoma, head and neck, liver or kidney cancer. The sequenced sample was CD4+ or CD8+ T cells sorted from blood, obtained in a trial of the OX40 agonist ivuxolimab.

The CDR3 here is CASSHWKTGFDGYTF. CDR3 nucleotide sequence: TGCGCCAGCAGCCACTGGAAGACAGGTTTTGATGGCTACACCTTC. The chain combines TRBV4-1 with TRBJ1-2, with D possibly matching TRBD1 (6 bases). V was shortened by 3 bases and J by 6 bases, with 17 bases between the two germline ends. CDR1 and CDR2 (germline): MGHRA, YSYEKL. CDR3 length: 15 residues.